A single sample is the source of the 21 T cell receptor beta chains below, sequenced in a study of control samples from healthy donors and cancer patients. Clones were read by immunoSEQ multiplex PCR, and TCRdb kept only the in-frame ones, dropping some. This sample carries 90,000 to 100,000 clones, about 88% of them seen once, and the ten largest clones take around 15%. Material: blood. These receptors were taken from a woman between 65 and 79 years old in good health.

The V call is TRBV9, the J call TRBJ2-2, with D hard to call. V lost 2 bases to trimming and J lost 4 bases, with 9 bases between them. Germline assignment: CDR1 SGDLS and CDR2 YYNGEE. The CDR3 covers 14 residues. CDR3 in amino acids: CASSVLLGTGELFF. Here the CDR3 DNA reads TGTGCCAGCAGCGTCCTCCTGGGCACCGGGGAGCTGTTTTTT.

V and J are TRBV24-1 and TRBJ2-3; D call uncertain. The V gene lost 3 bases and the J gene lost 6 bases, with 15 bases spanning the gap. The CDR3 loop spans 15 amino acids. Germline CDR1 KGHDR, CDR2 SFDVKD. For the CDR3, the DNA is TGTGCCACCAGTGATCCCGCTGGTCAGGCGGATACGCAGTATTTT. It translates to CATSDPAGQADTQYF.

V and J are TRBV5-5 and TRBJ1-2, with TRBD1 identical over 8 bases. V dropped 2 bases and J dropped 8; count of bases not matched to a gene: 2. The CDR3 runs 12 residues. Germline CDR1 and CDR2: SGHKS and YYEKEE (reference sequence). The CDR3 nucleotides read TGTGCCAGCAGCTTCAGACAGGGGGGCTACACCTTC. Its translation: CASSFRQGGYTF.

The chain links TRBV4-3 to TRBJ2-7; D unresolved. V dropped 1 base and J dropped 10 bases, with 17 bases sitting between them. This CDR3 has 14 residues. Germline CDR1 LGHNA, CDR2 YSLEER. CDR3 DNA: TGCGCCAGCAGCCAAGGGGTGGGCTTTTGGGTTCAGTACTTC. Its translation: CASSQGVGFWVQYF.

The rearrangement joins TRBV6-1 to TRBJ1-6, with D perhaps matching TRBD1 (5 bases). Germline V gives CDR1 MNHNS, CDR2 SASEGT. This CDR3 region has 16 residues. Between the trimmed V and J ends, which lost 1 base and 5 bases, there was a span of 12 bases. The CDR3 sequence is CASSEVGRGDNSPLHF. The CDR3 coding sequence is TGTGCCAGCAGTGAAGTTGGGCGGGGGGATAATTCACCCCTCCACTTT.

The rearrangement joins TRBV2 to TRBJ1-1; TRBD1 is a possible D gene (6 bases). The CDR3 sequence is 12 residues long. Deletions cut 6 bases from V and 8 bases from J, with 13 bases between. CDR1 is SNHLY, CDR2 FYNNEI, per germline. The CDR3 loop is CASRRTGTEAFF. The CDR3 nucleotides read TGTGCCAGCAGGAGAACAGGGACAGAAGCTTTCTTT.

The V gene is TRBV30, the J gene TRBJ2-7; unclear D gene. The germline V gene encodes CDR1 GTSNPN and CDR2 SVGIG (reference sequence). Trimming took 5 bases from V and 4 from J, leaving 12 bases between them. This CDR3 spans 12 amino acids. CDR3 loop: CAWGPRPYEQYF. The CDR3 DNA reads as TGTGCCTGGGGCCCCCGACCTTACGAGCAGTACTTC. Full variable domain (missing parts from reference TRBV30 and TRBJ2-7): SQTIHQWPATLVQPVGSPLSLECTVEGTSNPNLYWYRQAAGRGLQLLFYSVGIGQISSEVPQNLSASRPQDRQFILSSKKLLLSDSGFYLCAWGPRPYEQYFGPGTRLTVT.

This clone has just one count. V gene TRBV30 combines with J gene TRBJ1-2; 10 bases are shared with TRBD1. This CDR3 region has 15 residues. Trimming removed 5 bases from V and 13 bases from J; junction bases left unmatched: 19. Germline-derived CDR1 and CDR2 are GTSNPN and SVGIG (reference sequence). The CDR3 sequence is CAWQDLPGTGALRTF. The CDR3 DNA reads TGTGCCTGGCAGGACCTTCCCGGGACAGGGGCCCTCCGCACCTTC.

The chain recombines TRBV30 with TRBJ1-6, with 7 bases that match TRBD1. Germline loops: CDR1 GTSNPN, CDR2 SVGIG (reference sequence). This CDR3 has 14 amino acids. Trimming removed 0 bases from V and 9 bases from J; junction bases left unmatched: 5. The CDR3 sequence: CAWSVHRGGSPLHF. As DNA, the CDR3 is TGTGCCTGGAGTGTACACAGGGGAGGTTCACCCCTCCACTTT.

The V call is TRBV7-2, the J call TRBJ1-2; D might be TRBD1 (6 bases). The V end was cut by 5 bases, the J end by 8 bases, with 15 bases between. CDR1 is SGHTA and CDR2 is FQGNSA in the germline V gene. CDR3 length equals 13 residues. CDR3 DNA sequence: TGTGCCAGCAGCCCGGACAGCTTGGGAGGCTACACCTTC. Translation gives CASSPDSLGGYTF.

This clone was seen just once. The J gene is TRBJ2-1, the V gene TRBV29-1; 12 nucleotides match TRBD2. This CDR3 comprises 15 residues. The germline V gene has CDR1 SQVTM and CDR2 ANQGSEA. J lost 2 bases, V lost 4 bases, and 3 bases had no gene match. CDR3 in DNA: TGCAGCGTTGGGGCTAGCGGGGGGGCCTACAATGAGCAGTTCTTC. It translates to CSVGASGGAYNEQFF.

The rearrangement uses TRBV6-6 and TRBJ2-7, with unresolved D. V was cut by 5 bases and J by 0 bases, with 17 bases left in between. The CDR3 runs 16 residues. Germline assignment: CDR1 MNHNY and CDR2 SVGAGI (reference sequence). CDR3 sequence (DNA): TGTGCCAGCAGTACTACGGACGTTACCCTCTCCTACGAGCAGTACTTC. Its translation is CASSTTDVTLSYEQYF.

The CDR3 nucleotides are TGTGCCAGCAGCCCGCTCGGGGATAGCAATCAGCCCCAGCATTTT. Translating it yields CASSPLGDSNQPQHF. The V call is TRBV7-9, the J call TRBJ1-5; D call uncertain. V shed 5 bases and J shed 0 bases, with 11 bases lying between them. From germline, CDR1 is SEHNR and CDR2 FQNEAQ (reference sequence). The CDR3 is made up of 15 amino acids.

The CDR3 sequence: CASSPGLADYNEQFF. Written as DNA, the CDR3 is TGTGCCAGCAGCCCGGGACTAGCGGATTACAATGAGCAGTTCTTC. The V gene is TRBV4-2, the J gene TRBJ2-1, with 11 bases aligning to TRBD2. CDR3 length equals 15 residues. Trimming at V came to 4 bases and at J to 4 bases, leaving 3 bases not matched to a gene. CDR1 LGHNA and CDR2 YNFKEQ come from the germline V gene.

This chain connects TRBV24-1 to TRBJ2-7; TRBD1 matches at 7 bases. The germline V gene has CDR1 KGHDR and CDR2 SFDVKD. J lost 4 bases, V lost 4 bases, and 3 bases had no gene match. The CDR3 is 13 residues long. The CDR3 loop is CATSDKGAYEQYF. Here the CDR3 DNA reads TGTGCCACCAGTGACAAGGGGGCGTACGAGCAGTACTTC.

V usage is TRBV5-1 and J usage is TRBJ2-2, with D uncertain. This CDR3 has 13 amino acids. The V end lost 0 bases, the J end lost 5 bases, and 5 bases lay between the germline ends. Germline CDR1 is SGHRS and CDR2 is YFSETQ. CDR3 sequence: CASSLAVTGELFF. The CDR3 nucleotides read TGCGCCAGCAGCTTGGCTGTTACCGGGGAGCTGTTTTTT.

This chain links TRBV2 with TRBJ1-1, with D possibly being TRBD1 (5 bases). The CDR3 contains 15 residues. In germline, CDR1 is SNHLY, CDR2 FYNNEI. V was clipped by 8 bases and J by 0 bases, with 16 bases between them. The CDR3 DNA is TGTGCCAGCCCCCCAAGCGGACACCTGAACACTGAAGCTTTCTTT. As protein: CASPPSGHLNTEAFF.

The chain uses TRBV5-1 and TRBJ2-7, with TRBD1 identical over 9 bases. The trim removed 1 base at V and 4 bases at J, leaving 9 bases unmatched. Germline CDR1 and CDR2: SGHRS and YFSETQ. The CDR3 spans 16 residues. CDR3: CASSLLPGQGVYEQYF. The CDR3 DNA reads TGCGCCAGCAGCTTGTTGCCGGGACAGGGTGTATACGAGCAGTACTTC.

With respect to this clone: The junction differs from germline at one of its ends, possibly a read error. The rearrangement links TRBV29-1 to TRBJ1-1, with 7 bases identical to TRBD1. Looked up from germline, CDR1 is SQVTM and CDR2 is ANQGSEA. The CDR3 runs to 9 residues. The CDR3 spells CSGGTEALF. For the CDR3, the DNA is TGCAGCGGGGGGACAGAAGCCCTCTTT.

This chain connects TRBV27 to TRBJ1-6, with 7 nucleotides matching TRBD1. J lost 8 bases, V lost 3 bases, and 4 bases had no gene match. Germline V gene data show CDR1 as MNHEY and CDR2 as SMNVEV (reference sequence). The CDR3 consists of 14 residues. CDR3 bases: TGTGCCAGCAGTTTCAGGGGGTGGGATTCACCCCTCCACTTT. It is translated as CASSFRGWDSPLHF.

This clone was found a few times. The genes are TRBV3-1 (or the pseudogene TRBV3-2) and TRBJ2-6, with 12 bases that match TRBD2. The germline CDR1 and CDR2 sequences are LGHDT and YNNKEL (reference sequence). The CDR3 is 17 amino acids. Trimming cost V 4 bases and J 3 bases; bases outside gene matches: 4. CDR3 amino acids: CASSPGGLAGGANVLTF. CDR3 sequence (DNA): TGTGCCAGCAGCCCCGGGGGACTAGCGGGTGGGGCCAACGTCCTGACTTTC.